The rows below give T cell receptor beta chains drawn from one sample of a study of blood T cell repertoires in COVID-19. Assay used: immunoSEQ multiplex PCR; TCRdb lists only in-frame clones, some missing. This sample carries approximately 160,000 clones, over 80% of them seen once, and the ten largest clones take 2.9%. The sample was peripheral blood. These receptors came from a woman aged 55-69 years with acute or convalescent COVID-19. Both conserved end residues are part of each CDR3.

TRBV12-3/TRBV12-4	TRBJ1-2	CASSPGQPYGYTF
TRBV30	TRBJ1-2	CAGAPRGYGYTF
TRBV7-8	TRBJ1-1	CASSLSGGITEAFF
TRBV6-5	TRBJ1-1	CASSYSGTGGNTEAFF
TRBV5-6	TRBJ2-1	CASSLDRGRDNEQFF
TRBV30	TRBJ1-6	CAWSVQGQGLSPLHF
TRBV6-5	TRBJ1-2	CASSYHPDRGGYGYTF
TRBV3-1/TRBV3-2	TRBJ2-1	CASSRTPRGDEQFF
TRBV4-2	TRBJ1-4	CASSQGDRRGNEKLFF
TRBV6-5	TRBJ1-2	CASSRTGPYGYTF
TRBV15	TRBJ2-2	CATSRATGVTGELFF
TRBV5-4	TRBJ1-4	CASSLGQLGDEKLFF
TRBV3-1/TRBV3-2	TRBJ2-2	CASSQGSGAGELFF
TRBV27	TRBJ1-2	CASSLSRGNYGYTF
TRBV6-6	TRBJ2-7	CASTKGGTYEQYF
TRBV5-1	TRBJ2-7	CASSLGTVTYEQYF
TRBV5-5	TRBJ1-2	CASSLWDSPKDGYTF
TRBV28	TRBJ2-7	CASSVRGGYFSYEQYF
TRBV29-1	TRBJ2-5	CSVAPGVGEQETQYF
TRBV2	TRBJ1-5	CASSGSTPSNQPQHF
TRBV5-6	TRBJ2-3	CASSLKGTDTQYF
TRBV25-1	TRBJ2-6	CASSESGYGANVLTF